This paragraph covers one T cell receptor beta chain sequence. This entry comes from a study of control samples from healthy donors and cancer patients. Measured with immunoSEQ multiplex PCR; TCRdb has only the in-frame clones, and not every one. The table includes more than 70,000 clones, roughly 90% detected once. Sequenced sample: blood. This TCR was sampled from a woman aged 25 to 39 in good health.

The CDR3 DNA reads as TGTGCCAGTAGTATGGGACTAGCGGGGGCCTCCTACAATGAGCAGTTCTTC. It specifies CASSMGLAGASYNEQFF. The chain has TRBV19 and TRBJ2-1; TRBD2 matches 14 bases. CDR1 LNHDA and CDR2 SQIVND come from the germline V gene (reference sequence). The CDR3 contains 17 residues. Trimming took 3 bases from V and 0 from J; bases not matched to a gene: 1.